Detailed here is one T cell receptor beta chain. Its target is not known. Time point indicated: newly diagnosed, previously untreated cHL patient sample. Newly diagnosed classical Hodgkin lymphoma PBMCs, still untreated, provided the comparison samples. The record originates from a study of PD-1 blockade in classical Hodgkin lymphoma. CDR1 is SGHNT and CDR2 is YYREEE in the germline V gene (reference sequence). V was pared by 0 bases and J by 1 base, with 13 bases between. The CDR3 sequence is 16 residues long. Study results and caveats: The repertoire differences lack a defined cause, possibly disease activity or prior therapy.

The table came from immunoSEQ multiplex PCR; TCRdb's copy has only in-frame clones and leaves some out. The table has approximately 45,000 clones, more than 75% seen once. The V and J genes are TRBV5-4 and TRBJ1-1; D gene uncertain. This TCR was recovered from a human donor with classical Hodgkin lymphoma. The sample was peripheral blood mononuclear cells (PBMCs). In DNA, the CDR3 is TGTGCCAGCAGCTTGGTCCGGGAGGCGGCGAACACTGAAGCTTTCTTT. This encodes CASSLVREAANTEAFF.